These 23 T cell receptor beta chains were all obtained from the same sample, sequenced in a study of follicular helper T cells after annual influenza vaccination. Sequenced by immunoSEQ multiplex PCR; TCRdb stores in-frame clones only, minus some. This sample has some 11,000 clones, with 70% to 85% found just once. The sequencing here drew on CXCR5- memory CD4+ T cells sorted from blood, taken 6 weeks after influenza vaccination. The source of these receptors is an adult who received the influenza vaccine.

This chain links TRBV7-9 with TRBJ1-5; D unresolved. The CDR3 is made up of 18 amino acids. Trimming pared 3 bases from V and 4 bases from J, leaving 22 bases between. The germline CDR1 and CDR2 sequences are SEHNR and FQNEAQ (reference sequence). The CDR3 region has the DNA TGTGCCAGCAGCTTGTTCCCCGGAGGCCAAGGAGTAAATCAGCCCCAGCATTTT. Its protein product is CASSLFPGGQGVNQPQHF.

The J gene is TRBJ2-6, the V gene TRBV2; D not certain. Per the germline V gene, CDR1 is SNHLY and CDR2 is FYNNEI. The V end was cut by 5 bases, the J end by 0 bases, with 8 bases between. This CDR3 region has 15 residues. CDR3 sequence reads: CASSREPSGANVLTF. The CDR3 nucleotides are TGTGCCAGCAGTAGGGAACCCTCTGGGGCCAACGTCCTGACTTTC.

This clone was counted only a few times. The rearrangement uses TRBV27 and TRBJ1-2, with a weak D call TRBD1 (5 bases). V lost 5 bases, J lost 4 bases, and 14 bases lay in between. Germline V gene lookup returns CDR1 MNHEY and CDR2 SMNVEV (reference sequence). This CDR3 region has 14 residues. CDR3 coding DNA: TGTGCCAGCAGTCGCTCCGGGGGGGGCTATGGCTACACCTTC. Residues: CASSRSGGGYGYTF.

This clone was detected once. CDR3 sequence (DNA): TGTGCCAGCAGTGTGACAGGGGAAGAGACCCAGTACTTC. Translating it yields CASSVTGEETQYF. The chain employs TRBV6-1 and TRBJ2-5, with TRBD1 matching over 8 bases. J lost 3 bases, V lost 4 bases, and 1 base had no gene match. This CDR3 has 13 residues. Germline CDR1 MNHNS, CDR2 SASEGT.

This clone was counted a few times. This CDR3 reads CAISPGLGTREQYF. In DNA, the CDR3 is TGTGCCATCAGTCCGGGACTAGGGACCAGGGAGCAGTACTTC. The chain joins TRBV10-3 to TRBJ2-7, with 8 bases fitting TRBD2. CDR1 is ENHRY and CDR2 is SYGVKD in the germline V gene. The trim removed 5 bases at V and 7 bases at J, leaving 10 bases unmatched. The CDR3 is 14 residues long.

The gene calls are TRBV6-5 and TRBJ2-7, with D possibly being TRBD1 (6 bases). This CDR3 spans 15 amino acids. Trimming left V 6 bases short and J 0 bases short, with 15 bases between. Per the germline V gene, CDR1 is MNHEY and CDR2 is SVGAGI. This CDR3 is CASRKGHLISYEQYF. DNA for the CDR3: TGTGCCAGCAGAAAGGGACACCTAATCTCCTACGAGCAGTACTTC.

The sample holds one count of this clone. J is TRBJ1-1 and V is TRBV19, with 8 nucleotides matching TRBD1. The germline gives CDR1 LNHDA, CDR2 SQIVND (reference sequence). This CDR3 is 16 amino acids long. V lost 3 bases to trimming and J lost 4 bases; unmatched junction nucleotides: 10. CDR3 sequence: CASSILGRGRGTEAFF. The CDR3 DNA follows: TGTGCCAGTAGTATTCTCGGCAGGGGGCGCGGCACTGAAGCTTTCTTT.

The table lists this clone with a count of one. This sequence joins TRBV28 and TRBJ2-7, with a possible D match to TRBD1 (5 bases). Germline CDR1 MDHEN, CDR2 SYDVKM. The CDR3 is 13 amino acids. The V and J ends lost 5 bases and 7 bases respectively, with 15 bases between them. CDR3 bases: TGTGCCAGCAGTACAGGACCCCGTGGGGAGCAGTACTTC. This gives the protein CASSTGPRGEQYF.

The chain's CDR3 is CASSRGLAVYNEQFF. The CDR3 nucleotides are TGTGCCAGCAGCCGGGGACTAGCGGTTTACAATGAGCAGTTCTTC. The rearrangement links TRBV28 to TRBJ2-1; 11 bases match TRBD2. J gave up 4 bases and V 6 bases, and 5 bases lay outside the gene matches. Germline V gene lookup returns CDR1 MDHEN and CDR2 SYDVKM. This CDR3 contains 15 residues. Full variable domain (rest looked up from reference TRBV28 and TRBJ2-1): DVKVTQSSRYLVKRTGEKVFLECVQDMDHENMFWYRQDPGLGLRLIYFSYDVKMKEKGDIPEGYSVSREKKERFSLILESASTNQTSMYLCASSRGLAVYNEQFFGPGTRLTVL.

V usage is TRBV2 and J usage is TRBJ2-1; possible D gene TRBD1, 5 bases. The V gene's germline CDR1 is SNHLY and CDR2 FYNNEI. Trimming left V 1 base short and J 0 bases short, with 7 bases between. The length of the CDR3 is 15 residues. In DNA, the CDR3 is TGTGCCAGCAGTGAAGGACAGCCCTCCTACAATGAGCAGTTCTTC. Translating gives CASSEGQPSYNEQFF.

This clone came up a few times. The chain links TRBV7-8 to TRBJ1-5, with D tentatively TRBD1 (5 bases). From germline, CDR1 is SGHVS and CDR2 FQNEAQ. V dropped 0 bases and J dropped 2 bases, with 5 bases sitting between them. CDR3 length: 14 residues. The CDR3 protein is CASSLAGGNQPQHF. CDR3 DNA: TGTGCCAGCAGCTTAGCGGGGGGCAATCAGCCCCAGCATTTT.

The chain couples TRBV6-1 to TRBJ2-3; 7 bases align to TRBD1. The V gene's germline CDR1 is MNHNS and CDR2 SASEGT. This CDR3 has 15 amino acids. The V gene end was trimmed by 7 bases and the J gene end by 5 bases; junction bases not matched to a gene: 12. Here the CDR3 reads CASTTTGKGVDTQYF. CDR3 bases: TGTGCCAGCACGACGACAGGGAAGGGGGTAGATACGCAGTATTTT.

The chain uses TRBV28 and TRBJ1-1; weak D call: TRBD1 (5 bases). Looked up from germline, CDR1 is MDHEN and CDR2 is SYDVKM. The ends were cut back, 2 bases at V and 7 bases at J, with 17 bases in the middle. This CDR3 spans 15 amino acids. The CDR3 loop is CASSLRGVGAIEAFF. The CDR3 DNA sequence: TGTGCCAGCAGTTTACGGGGGGTAGGGGCGATTGAAGCTTTCTTT.

The chain has TRBV19 and TRBJ2-1; 12 nucleotides align to TRBD2. V dropped 7 bases and J dropped 0; count of bases not matched to a gene: 10. CDR1 is LNHDA and CDR2 is SQIVND in the germline V gene (reference sequence). The CDR3 is 18 residues long. DNA of the CDR3: TGTGCCAGTAAGATGGGGACTAGCGGGTCAAGCTCCTACAATGAGCAGTTCTTC. It is translated as CASKMGTSGSSSYNEQFF.

The CDR3 coding sequence is TGTGCCAGCAGGTTCGGGGACAGGGGCAATCAGCCCCAGCATTTT. Translation: CASRFGDRGNQPQHF. The chain couples TRBV5-5 to TRBJ1-5, with 9 positions matching TRBD1. V lost 5 bases, J lost 2 bases, and 5 bases stayed unmatched. This CDR3 has 15 residues. The germline V gene encodes CDR1 SGHKS and CDR2 YYEKEE (reference sequence).

This chain connects TRBV25-1 to TRBJ2-7, with TRBD2 matching 7 bases. V gave up 4 bases and J gave up 7 bases; unmatched junction bases: 4. The CDR3 spans 12 residues. Germline V CDR1 and CDR2: MGHDK, SYGVNS. CDR3 protein: CASSGAGREQYF. Written as DNA, the CDR3 is TGTGCCAGCAGTGGGGCCGGGAGGGAGCAGTACTTC.

The sample holds a few counts of this clone. The V gene is TRBV18, the J gene TRBJ2-7, with 9 bases aligning to TRBD1. The CDR3 consists of 14 residues. Trimming removed 3 bases from V and 5 bases from J; junction bases left unmatched: 5. Germline V gives CDR1 KGHSH, CDR2 LQKENI. CDR3 coding DNA: TGTGCCAGCTCACCTCCGACAGGGGGTGACGAGCAGTACTTC. It translates to CASSPPTGGDEQYF.

The chain links TRBV10-3 to TRBJ2-6, with D uncertain. This CDR3 has 16 amino acids. Germline lookup yields CDR1 ENHRY and CDR2 SYGVKD. V was clipped by 2 bases and J by 4 bases, with 12 bases between them. In nucleotides, the CDR3 is TGTGCCATCAGTGAGGTCCTAGGATCCGGGGCCAACGTCCTGACTTTC. It specifies CAISEVLGSGANVLTF.

The V gene is TRBV19, the J gene TRBJ1-4; D is uncertain. The CDR3 sequence is 14 residues long. V gave up 7 bases and J gave up 8 bases, with 17 bases separating them. Germline CDR1 is LNHDA and CDR2 is SQIVND (reference sequence). CDR3 DNA: TGTGCCAGTAACGTGGGCCCTCGGCAGGAAAAACTGTTTTTT. Protein: CASNVGPRQEKLFF.

There are a few counts of this clone. The rearrangement uses TRBV15 and TRBJ1-6; 7 bases agree with TRBD1. J lost 10 bases, V lost 3 bases, and 6 bases had no gene match. This CDR3 comprises 14 residues. Germline V gene lookup returns CDR1 LNHNV and CDR2 YYDKDF (reference sequence). CDR3 in amino acids: CATSSFTGESPLHF. As DNA, the CDR3 is TGTGCCACCAGCAGCTTTACAGGGGAGTCACCCCTCCACTTT.

The V gene is TRBV2, the J gene TRBJ2-3, with D unclear. The CDR3 spans 11 residues. Trimming removed 3 bases from V and 6 bases from J, with 4 bases in between. Germline CDR1 and CDR2: SNHLY and FYNNEI. This chain's CDR3 is CASSEIDTQYF. CDR3 bases: TGTGCCAGCAGTGAGATTGATACGCAGTATTTT.

The chain couples TRBV5-5 to TRBJ1-4; TRBD1 matches 12 bases. J lost 6 bases, V lost 5 bases, and 8 bases had no gene match. The CDR3 runs 16 residues. Germline V gene lookup returns CDR1 SGHKS and CDR2 YYEKEE (reference sequence). The CDR3 spells CASSWGQGAAYEKLFF. The CDR3 DNA follows: TGTGCCAGCAGTTGGGGACAGGGGGCGGCTTATGAAAAACTGTTTTTT.

This chain uses TRBV28 with TRBJ2-7; 7 bases match TRBD1. The CDR3 length is 12 residues. The ends lost 7 bases at V and 4 bases at J; junction bases unmatched: 4. CDR1 and CDR2 from the germline V gene are MDHEN and SYDVKM. The CDR3 sequence: CASTGTVYEQYF. The CDR3 bases are TGTGCCAGCACCGGGACAGTATACGAGCAGTACTTC. Filled out from reference TRBV28 and TRBJ2-7, the complete variable domain reads DVKVTQSSRYLVKRTGEKVFLECVQDMDHENMFWYRQDPGLGLRLIYFSYDVKMKEKGDIPEGYSVSREKKERFSLILESASTNQTSMYLCASTGTVYEQYFGPGTRLTVT.